The 25 T cell receptor beta chains reported below all come from one sample, sequenced in a study of early stage breast cancer tumors. Sequenced by immunoSEQ multiplex PCR; TCRdb stores in-frame clones only, minus some. Counted here are some 48,000 clones, 83% occurring once; the ten biggest clones make up approximately 1.4%. Sequenced input: blood. The receptors were sampled from a person aged 50-59 years with breast cancer.

V is TRBV27 and J is TRBJ2-5; D is undetermined. The CDR3 sequence is 16 residues long. CDR1 is MNHEY, CDR2 SMNVEV, per germline (reference sequence). Trimming pared 1 base from V and 2 bases from J, leaving 14 bases between. DNA of the CDR3: TGTGCCAGCAGTTTATTCCCCACGGTCACTCAAGAGACCCAGTACTTC. It yields the protein CASSLFPTVTQETQYF.

This chain uses TRBV7-2 with TRBJ2-7; no definite D call. Trimming cost V 1 base and J 8 bases, with 9 bases left between them. In germline, CDR1 is SGHTA, CDR2 FQGNSA. This CDR3 comprises 12 residues. Here the CDR3 reads CASSLEVGKQYF. CDR3 bases: TGTGCCAGCAGCTTAGAGGTGGGGAAGCAGTACTTC.

This sequence joins TRBV7-9 and TRBJ2-3, with 14 bases aligning to TRBD2. CDR3 size: 19 residues. The J segment lost 1 base and the V segment lost 1 base, leaving 7 bases of the junction unmatched. Germline V gives CDR1 SEHNR, CDR2 FQNEAQ (reference sequence). DNA of the CDR3: TGTGCCAGCAGCTTAGGGACTAGCGGGGGGCTCCGGGGCACAGATACGCAGTATTTT. Its protein is CASSLGTSGGLRGTDTQYF.

A remark on this clone: The CDR3 ends on some other residue instead of the conserved phenylalanine or tryptophan, so this is likely a read error. CDR3 amino acids: CAWSVTRRGEKLFC. The CDR3 DNA is TGTGCCTGGAGTGTAACGAGGAGAGGTGAAAAACTGTTTTGT. This sequence joins TRBV30 and TRBJ1-4; no definite D call. Between the trimmed V and J ends, which lost 0 bases and 7 bases, there was a span of 12 bases. Germline values: CDR1 GTSNPN, CDR2 SVGIG (reference sequence). The CDR3 has 14 residues.

The V gene is TRBV11-3, the J gene TRBJ2-1; no firm D call. The CDR3 length is 15 residues. Trimming shortened V by 1 base and J by 4 bases, and 11 bases separated the two germline ends. Germline CDR1 is SGHNT and CDR2 is YENEEA. The chain's CDR3 is CASSLGGQDYNEQFF. For the CDR3, the DNA is TGTGCCAGCAGCTTAGGCGGTCAAGATTACAATGAGCAGTTCTTC.

The chain combines TRBV13 with TRBJ1-3; D call uncertain. The CDR3 spans 16 residues. V was clipped by 2 bases and J by 2 bases, with 13 bases between them. Germline-derived CDR1 and CDR2 are PRHDT and FYEKMQ (reference sequence). The CDR3 loop is CASSLLGLGTGNTIYF. In DNA, the CDR3 is TGTGCCAGCAGCTTACTTGGACTTGGCACTGGAAACACCATATATTTT.

The CDR3 DNA is TGTGCCAACACCTCGGACAGTCCTAGAAGAGGGATGAACACTGAAGCTTTCTTT. It translates to CANTSDSPRRGMNTEAFF. This chain connects TRBV6-4 to TRBJ1-1; D perhaps matches TRBD1 (6 bases). V was cut by 10 bases and J by 0 bases, with 27 bases left in between. Germline V gene sequence: CDR1 MRHNA, CDR2 SNTAGT. This CDR3 is built from 18 residues.

This chain's CDR3 is CASTGNGNEQYF. The CDR3 nucleotides are TGTGCCAGTACGGGGAACGGGAACGAGCAGTACTTC. The gene calls are TRBV19 and TRBJ2-7; D is perhaps TRBD2 (5 bases). CDR1 is LNHDA and CDR2 is SQIVND in the germline V gene (reference sequence). Trimming shortened V by 7 bases and J by 5 bases, and 12 bases separated the two germline ends. This CDR3 contains 12 residues.

The chain links TRBV5-6 to TRBJ1-2, with D perhaps TRBD1 (5 bases). The CDR3 runs to 15 residues. CDR1 SGHDT and CDR2 YYEEEE come from the germline V gene. V was cut by 6 bases and J by 0 bases, with 15 bases left in between. CDR3 bases: TGTGCCAGCACCCCACCCGGGGCCCCTAACTATGGCTACACCTTC. Translated: CASTPPGAPNYGYTF.

The chain has TRBV14 and TRBJ1-6; the D is unclear. V was pared by 3 bases and J by 6 bases, with 12 bases between. The CDR3 length is 15 residues. CDR1 is SGHDN, CDR2 FVKESK, per germline. The CDR3 nucleotides are TGTGCCAGCAGCCAGGAACAGTGGTTTAATTCACCCCTCCACTTT. Residues: CASSQEQWFNSPLHF.

This clone was recorded only once. The chain carries TRBV11-2 and TRBJ2-7; TRBD2 matches at 14 bases. The CDR3 contains 17 residues. CDR1 and CDR2 (germline): SGHAT, FQNNGV. J lost 0 bases, V lost 3 bases, and 4 bases had no gene match. DNA of the CDR3: TGTGCCAGCAGCTTGACTAGCGGGGGGGCCACCTCCTACGAGCAGTACTTC. This gives the protein CASSLTSGGATSYEQYF.

The chain joins TRBV10-1 to TRBJ2-1; 9 bases fit TRBD2. This CDR3 spans 15 amino acids. Looked up from germline, CDR1 is WNHNN and CDR2 is SYGVQD (reference sequence). V was clipped by 6 bases and J by 4 bases; unmatched bases: 7. The CDR3, as DNA: TGCGCCAGCAGCGCGCGGCGGGGGGGTTACAATGAGCAGTTCTTC. Translated: CASSARRGGYNEQFF.

The genes are TRBV30 and TRBJ2-7, with 7 nucleotides matching TRBD1. J lost 3 bases, V lost 4 bases, and 15 bases had no gene match. The V gene's germline CDR1 is GTSNPN and CDR2 SVGIG (reference sequence). The CDR3 loop spans 16 amino acids. The CDR3 DNA is TGTGCCTGGACACGCTCCCTTGCGGACAGGAGCTACGAGCAGTACTTC. Its protein is CAWTRSLADRSYEQYF.

The chain has TRBV6-5 and TRBJ2-1; tentative D call: TRBD2 (6 bases). In germline, CDR1 is MNHEY, CDR2 SVGAGI. V gave up 2 bases and J gave up 3 bases, with 11 bases separating them. The CDR3 length is 15 residues. CDR3 DNA sequence: TGTGCCAGCAGTTACCAGCGGGTGATCTACAATGAGCAGTTCTTC. Protein product: CASSYQRVIYNEQFF.

The rearrangement joins TRBV29-1 to TRBJ1-4, with a tentative D call TRBD1 (6 bases). Germline CDR1 SQVTM, CDR2 ANQGSEA. V gave up 4 bases and J gave up 7 bases, with 19 bases separating them. This CDR3 has 15 residues. DNA for the CDR3: TGCAGCGTTGCGGGGGCCAGCCGGGACACTGAAAAACTGTTTTTT. Translated, it gives CSVAGASRDTEKLFF.

The CDR3 is CASSQTYNEQFF. DNA of the CDR3: TGTGCCAGCAGCCAGACCTACAATGAGCAGTTCTTC. The V and J genes are TRBV7-8 and TRBJ2-1, with D unresolved. This CDR3 region has 12 residues. Trimming cost V 5 bases and J 2 bases, with 4 bases left between them. Germline lookup yields CDR1 SGHVS and CDR2 FQNEAQ.

This clone came up a few times. V usage is TRBV10-2 and J usage is TRBJ2-7; D possibly corresponds to TRBD2 (7 bases). Germline lookup yields CDR1 WSHSY and CDR2 SAAADI. The CDR3 length is 15 residues. The V and J ends lost 1 base and 4 bases respectively, with 14 bases between them. CDR3 sequence: CASSEYTGGIYEQYF. CDR3 DNA: TGCGCCAGCAGTGAGTACACGGGGGGCATATACGAGCAGTACTTC.

This clone is a singleton in its sample. The chain has TRBV5-4 and TRBJ2-5; D gene unclear. In germline, CDR1 is SGHNT, CDR2 YYREEE (reference sequence). The CDR3 consists of 12 residues. The V and J ends lost 0 bases and 5 bases respectively, with 5 bases between them. CDR3 amino acids: CASSLEVETQYF. The CDR3, as DNA: TGTGCCAGCAGCTTGGAGGTGGAGACCCAGTACTTC.

V usage is TRBV5-4 and J usage is TRBJ2-1; 8 bases fit TRBD2. Trimming removed 0 bases from V and 8 bases from J; junction bases left unmatched: 10. CDR3 length: 16 residues. Germline CDR1 and CDR2: SGHNT and YYREEE (reference sequence). This chain's CDR3 is CASSLGAAGGLYEQFF. The CDR3 DNA follows: TGTGCCAGCAGCTTGGGAGCGGCGGGAGGTCTATATGAGCAGTTCTTC.

J is TRBJ2-7 and V is TRBV6-6, with 11 bases matching TRBD1. CDR3 length equals 15 residues. V was clipped by 0 bases and J by 6 bases; unmatched bases: 4. Germline lookup yields CDR1 MNHNY and CDR2 SVGAGI (reference sequence). CDR3 region: CASSYSRDRGFEQYF. CDR3 in DNA: TGTGCCAGCAGTTACTCGAGGGACAGGGGGTTCGAGCAGTACTTC.

The rearrangement joins TRBV18 to TRBJ2-2; TRBD2 aligns across 11 bases. V dropped 3 bases and J dropped 0; count of bases not matched to a gene: 0. The CDR3 runs to 16 residues. Germline CDR1 reads KGHSH; CDR2 reads LQKENI. In nucleotides, the CDR3 is TGTGCCAGCTCACCGGGACTAGCGGCGAACACCGGGGAGCTGTTTTTT. This codes for CASSPGLAANTGELFF. Drawing the rest from reference TRBV18 and TRBJ2-2, the complete variable domain is NAGVMQNPRHLVRRRGQEARLRCSPMKGHSHVYWYRQLPEEGLKFMVYLQKENIIDESGMPKERFSAEFPKEGPSILRIQQVVRGDSAAYFCASSPGLAANTGELFFGEGSRLTVL.

The J gene is TRBJ2-1, the V gene TRBV5-4; D gene ambiguous. From germline, CDR1 is SGHNT and CDR2 YYREEE (reference sequence). The CDR3 consists of 13 residues. Trimming pared 0 bases from V and 6 bases from J, leaving 7 bases between. CDR3 residues: CASSLVSGNEQFF. CDR3 in DNA: TGTGCCAGCAGCTTGGTCTCCGGCAATGAGCAGTTCTTC.

The CDR3 spells CASSYSSGTYNEQFF. The CDR3 region has the DNA TGTGCCAGCAGTTACTCTAGCGGGACTTACAATGAGCAGTTCTTC. The chain recombines TRBV6-5 with TRBJ2-1, with 8 bases aligning to TRBD2. Germline values: CDR1 MNHEY, CDR2 SVGAGI. After removal of 0 bases from V and 4 bases from J, the junction contained 2 bases not matched to a gene. The CDR3 extends over 15 amino acids.

The chain's CDR3 is CATVEASQETQYF. The DNA for the CDR3 is TGTGCCACCGTCGAGGCCTCCCAAGAGACCCAGTACTTC. This chain links TRBV18 with TRBJ2-5; D is undetermined. Germline V gene sequence: CDR1 KGHSH, CDR2 LQKENI. This CDR3 is built from 13 residues. Trimming cost V 10 bases and J 1 base, with 13 bases left between them.

The chain uses TRBV12-5 and TRBJ2-5; 8 bases match TRBD2. This CDR3 is 15 amino acids long. From germline, CDR1 is LGHNT and CDR2 FRNRAP. V gave up 6 bases and J gave up 5 bases; unmatched junction bases: 11. The CDR3 nucleotides are TGTGCTAGTGGGGCCGGGACTAGGAACCGTGAGACCCAGTACTTC. This codes for CASGAGTRNRETQYF.